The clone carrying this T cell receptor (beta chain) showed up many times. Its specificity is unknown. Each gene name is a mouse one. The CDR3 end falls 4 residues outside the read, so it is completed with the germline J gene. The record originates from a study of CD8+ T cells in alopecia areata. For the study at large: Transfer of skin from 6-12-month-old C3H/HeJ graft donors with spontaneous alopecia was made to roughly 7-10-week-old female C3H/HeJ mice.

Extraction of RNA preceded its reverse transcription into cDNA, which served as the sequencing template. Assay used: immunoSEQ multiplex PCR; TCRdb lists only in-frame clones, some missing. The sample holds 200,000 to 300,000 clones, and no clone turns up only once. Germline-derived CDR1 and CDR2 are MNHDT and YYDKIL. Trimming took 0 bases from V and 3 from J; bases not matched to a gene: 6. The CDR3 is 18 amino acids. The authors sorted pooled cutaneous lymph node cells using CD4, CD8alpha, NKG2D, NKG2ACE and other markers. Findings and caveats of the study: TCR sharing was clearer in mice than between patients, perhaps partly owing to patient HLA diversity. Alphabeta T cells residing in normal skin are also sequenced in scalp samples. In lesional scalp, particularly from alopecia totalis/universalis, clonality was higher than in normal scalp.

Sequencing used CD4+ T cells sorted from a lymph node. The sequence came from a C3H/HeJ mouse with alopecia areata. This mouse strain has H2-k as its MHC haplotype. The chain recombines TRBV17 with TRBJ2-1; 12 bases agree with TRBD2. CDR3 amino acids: CASSREADWGGGYAEQFF. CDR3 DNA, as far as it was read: TGTGCTAGCAGTAGAGAGGCGGACTGGGGGGGTGGCTATGCT.